This T cell receptor (beta chain) came from a study of radiation and T cells in renal cell carcinoma. Indicated time point: blood 4 weeks post-SBRT, at nephrectomy. As to treatment: 15 Gy SBRT to primary tumor, nephrectomy 4 weeks later. TCRdb's copy holds only in-frame clones and misses some; the assay was immunoSEQ multiplex PCR. Among over 35,000 clones, 65% to 85% were seen once, and the ten largest hold 25% to 30%. CDR1 is MNHNY, CDR2 SVGAGI, per germline (reference sequence). This CDR3 spans 15 amino acids. Trimming removed 0 bases from V and 0 bases from J, with 6 bases in between. The material was blood, obtained from a patient whose treatment included radiotherapy and nephrectomy. The genes are TRBV6-6 and TRBJ1-3; D gene uncertain. The receptor's source is a woman aged 70 to 79 with renal cell carcinoma. CDR3 residues: CASSYSSNSGNTIYF. The CDR3 DNA reads TGTGCCAGCAGTTACTCATCTAACTCTGGAAACACCATATATTTT.